The 3 T cell receptor beta chains in this list originate from one sample, sequenced in a study of blood T cell repertoires in COVID-19. Some clones are missing from TCRdb's copy, which holds only in-frame ones; the method was immunoSEQ multiplex PCR. The sample lists 150,000 to 200,000 clones, around 74% occurring once. The material sequenced was peripheral blood. The receptors were gathered from a man between 65 and 85 years old with acute or convalescent COVID-19.

The rearrangement joins TRBV10-3 to TRBJ2-5, with 7 bases lining up with TRBD1. This CDR3 has 14 residues. After removal of 4 bases from V and 4 bases from J, the junction contained 6 bases not matched to a gene. Germline V gene lookup returns CDR1 ENHRY and CDR2 SYGVKD. The CDR3 nucleotides read TGTGCCATCAGTGGACAGGGCGAGGGAGAGACCCAGTACTTC. Translating it yields CAISGQGEGETQYF.

The chain links TRBV29-1 to TRBJ1-1; 8 bases fit TRBD1. The V gene's germline CDR1 is SQVTM and CDR2 ANQGSEA. The CDR3 extends over 13 amino acids. The junction had 4 bases not matched to a gene; V was cut back by 6 bases and J by 1 base. The CDR3 loop reads CSVWTGRNTEAFF. In nucleotides, the CDR3 is TGCAGCGTCTGGACAGGGCGGAACACTGAAGCTTTCTTT.

This clone showed up just a few times. The V call is TRBV5-1, the J call TRBJ2-3; 10 positions match TRBD2. Germline V gene lookup returns CDR1 SGHRS and CDR2 YFSETQ. The CDR3 is 15 amino acids. J was trimmed by 5 bases and V by 2 bases; bases with no gene match: 5. The DNA for the CDR3 is TGCGCCAGCAGCTTTCTGGGACTAGCGAGAGATACGCAGTATTTT. Amino acid sequence: CASSFLGLARDTQYF.